The 4 T cell receptor beta chains in this list originate from one sample, sequenced in a study of beta chain features in type 1 diabetes. Since all of the isolated RNA was reverse transcribed, expressed TCRB transcripts were what got sequenced. Measured with immunoSEQ multiplex PCR; TCRdb has only the in-frame clones, and not every one. The data contain 860,000 or so clones, 15% to 20% of them singletons. Sequencing was carried out using naive CD4+ T cells from blood. The origin of the receptors is a woman aged 18-30 years in good health.

The rearrangement joins TRBV29-1 to TRBJ1-3; TRBD1 aligns across 7 bases. The CDR3 contains 13 residues. Germline V gene lookup returns CDR1 SQVTM and CDR2 ANQGSEA. With V trimmed by 4 bases and J by 3 bases, 3 bases remained unmatched. CDR3 nucleotide sequence: TGCAGCGTTGCCCGACAGGGTGGAAACACCATATATTTT. Translating gives CSVARQGGNTIYF. Variable domain in full (rest from reference TRBV29-1 and TRBJ1-3): SAVISQKPSRDICQRGTSLTIQCQVDSQVTMMFWYRQQPGQSLTLIATANQGSEATYESGFVIDKFPISRPNLTFSTLTVSNMSPEDSSIYLCSVARQGGNTIYFGEGSWLTVV.

This clone has more than one count but fewer than ten. The chain is built from TRBV5-4 and TRBJ2-5; 8 bases map to TRBD2. There are 15 residues in the CDR3. Germline values: CDR1 SGHNT, CDR2 YYREEE (reference sequence). The ends lost 4 bases at V and 3 bases at J; junction bases unmatched: 8. The CDR3 loop reads CASSGAGVREETQYF. The CDR3 coding sequence is TGTGCCAGCAGCGGAGCGGGAGTCCGGGAAGAGACCCAGTACTTC.

This clone has only a few counts. The J gene is TRBJ2-1, the V gene TRBV6-5; 7 bases map to TRBD2. This CDR3 is 15 amino acids long. From germline, CDR1 is MNHEY and CDR2 SVGAGI. V was pared by 8 bases and J by 4 bases, with 11 bases of the junction left unmatched. The CDR3 DNA reads TGTGCCAGCCGCGCGGGGCTAGCGGTTTACAATGAGCAGTTCTTC. Protein sequence: CASRAGLAVYNEQFF.

This rearrangement joins TRBV5-1 to TRBJ2-3; D is perhaps TRBD2 (6 bases). The CDR3 is 17 residues long. V gave up 1 base and J gave up 0 bases, with 15 bases separating them. Per the germline V gene, CDR1 is SGHRS and CDR2 is YFSETQ. Here the CDR3 DNA reads TGCGCCAGCAGCTTGAAGCTTGGAGGGAGGAGCACAGATACGCAGTATTTT. It specifies CASSLKLGGRSTDTQYF.